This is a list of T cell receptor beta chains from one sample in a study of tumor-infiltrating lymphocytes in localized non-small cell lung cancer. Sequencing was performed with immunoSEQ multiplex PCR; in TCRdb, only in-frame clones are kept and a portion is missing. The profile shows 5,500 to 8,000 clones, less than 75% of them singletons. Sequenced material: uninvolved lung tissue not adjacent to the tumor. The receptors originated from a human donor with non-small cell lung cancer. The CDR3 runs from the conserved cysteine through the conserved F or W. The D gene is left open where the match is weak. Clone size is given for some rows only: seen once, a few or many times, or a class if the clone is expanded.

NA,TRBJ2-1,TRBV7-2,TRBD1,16,CASSFTGGWPYNEQFF,TGTGCCAGCAGCTTTACAGGGGGCTGGCCTTACAATGAGCAGTTCTTC
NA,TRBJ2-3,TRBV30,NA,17,CAWSVLQGLRSTDTQYF,TGTGCCTGGAGTGTACTCCAGGGACTCCGTAGCACAGATACGCAGTATTTT
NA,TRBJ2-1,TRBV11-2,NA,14,CASSPIGQGIAQFF,TGTGCCAGCAGCCCTATTGGACAAGGGATTGCGCAGTTCTTC
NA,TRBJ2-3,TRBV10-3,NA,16,CAISESNQGTTDTQYF,TGTGCCATCAGTGAGTCGAATCAGGGGACCACAGATACGCAGTATTTT
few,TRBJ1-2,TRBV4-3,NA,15,CASSQDSGSGYGYTF,TGCGCCAGCAGCCAAGATTCAGGGTCCGGCTATGGCTACACCTTC
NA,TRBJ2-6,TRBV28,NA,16,CASSAPGTTGANVLTF,TGTGCCAGCAGCGCTCCAGGGACCACTGGGGCCAACGTCCTGACTTTC
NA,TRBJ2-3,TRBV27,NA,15,CASSFMTAGTDTQYF,TGTGCCAGCAGTTTCATGACAGCGGGCACAGATACGCAGTATTTT
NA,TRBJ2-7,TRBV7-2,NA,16,CASSLGWGAGLYEQYF,TGTGCCAGCAGCTTGGGTTGGGGGGCTGGGCTCTACGAGCAGTACTTC
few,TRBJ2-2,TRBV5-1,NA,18,CASSLLGTPRGATGELFF,TGCGCCAGCAGCTTGCTAGGGACGCCGCGAGGGGCCACCGGGGAGCTGTTTTTT
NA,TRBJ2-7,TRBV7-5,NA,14,CARSNYPIRYEQYF,TGTGCCAGAAGCAACTACCCAATTAGGTACGAGCAGTACTTC
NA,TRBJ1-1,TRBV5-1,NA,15,CASTRGTAVNAEAFF,TGCGCCAGCACTAGGGGAACTGCCGTGAACGCTGAAGCTTTCTTT
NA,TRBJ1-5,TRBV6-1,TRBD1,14,CASMGRGMNQPQHF,TGTGCCAGCATGGGCAGGGGGATGAATCAGCCCCAGCATTTT
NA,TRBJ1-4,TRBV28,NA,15,CASSPPTGWGEKLFF,TGTGCCAGCAGTCCCCCGACGGGGTGGGGTGAAAAACTGTTTTTT
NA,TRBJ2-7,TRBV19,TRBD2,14,CASRLAGTSGEQYF,TGTGCCAGTCGATTGGCGGGGACTAGCGGGGAGCAGTACTTC
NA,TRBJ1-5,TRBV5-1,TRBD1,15,CASRKGADLNQPQHF,TGCGCCAGCAGAAAGGGGGCGGACCTTAACCAGCCCCAGCATTTT
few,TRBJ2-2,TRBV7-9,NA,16,CASSLALGLSLGELFF,TGTGCCAGCAGCTTAGCGCTCGGGCTTTCGCTCGGGGAGCTGTTTTTT
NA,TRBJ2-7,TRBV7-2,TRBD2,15,CASSPRTSGSREQYF,TGTGCCAGCAGCCCCCGGACTAGCGGGAGCCGCGAGCAGTACTTC
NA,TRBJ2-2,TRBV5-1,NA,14,CASSLGANTGELFF,TGCGCCAGCAGCTTGGGTGCGAACACCGGGGAGCTGTTTTTT
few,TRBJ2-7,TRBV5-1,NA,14,CASSLADTTYEQYF,TGCGCCAGCAGCTTGGCCGATACAACCTACGAGCAGTACTTC
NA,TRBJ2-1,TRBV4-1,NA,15,CASSQDAGAYNEQFF,TGCGCCAGCAGCCAAGATGCGGGGGCATACAATGAGCAGTTCTTC
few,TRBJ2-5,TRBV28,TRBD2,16,CASRRGLAVVQETQYF,TGTGCCAGCAGACGAGGACTAGCGGTAGTACAAGAGACCCAGTACTTC
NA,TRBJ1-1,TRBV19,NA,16,CASSIGPRVGRTEAFF,TGTGCCAGTAGTATCGGGCCCCGGGTCGGACGCACTGAAGCTTTCTTT
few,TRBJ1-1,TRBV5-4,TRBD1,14,CASSFTGENTEAFF,TGTGCCAGCAGCTTCACAGGGGAGAACACTGAAGCTTTCTTT
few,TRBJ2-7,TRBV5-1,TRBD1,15,CASSAVQGASYEQYF,TGCGCCAGCAGCGCGGTCCAGGGGGCTTCCTACGAGCAGTACTTC
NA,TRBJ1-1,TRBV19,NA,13,CASSDQGRAEAFF,TGTGCCAGTAGTGACCAGGGTCGCGCTGAAGCTTTCTTT
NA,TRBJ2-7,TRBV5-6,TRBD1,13,CASSPGRTGEQYF,TGTGCCAGCAGCCCGGGACGGACAGGAGAGCAGTACTTC
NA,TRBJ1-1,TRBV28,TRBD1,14,CASSYWTGGTEAFF,TGTGCCAGCAGTTATTGGACAGGGGGGACTGAAGCTTTCTTT
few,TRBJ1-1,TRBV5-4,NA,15,CASSAGTGGNTEAFF,TGTGCCAGCAGCGCCGGGACGGGGGGGAACACTGAAGCTTTCTTT
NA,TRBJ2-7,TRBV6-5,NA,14,CASSTLGSSYEQYF,TGTGCCAGCAGTACACTTGGGAGCTCCTACGAGCAGTACTTC
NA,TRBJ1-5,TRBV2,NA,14,CASSERVSNQPQHF,TGTGCCAGCTCGGAGAGGGTGAGCAATCAGCCCCAGCATTTT
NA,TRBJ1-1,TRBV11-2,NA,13,CASSFQWETEAFF,TGTGCCAGCAGCTTTCAATGGGAGACTGAAGCTTTCTTT
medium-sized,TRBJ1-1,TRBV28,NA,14,CASGGGGADTEAFF,TGTGCCAGCGGCGGGGGGGGCGCGGACACTGAAGCTTTCTTT
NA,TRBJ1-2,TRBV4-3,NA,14,CASSWGRGDYGYTF,TGCGCCAGCAGCTGGGGTAGGGGTGACTATGGCTACACCTTC
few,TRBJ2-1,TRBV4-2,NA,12,CASSQEGREQFF,TGTGCCAGCAGCCAAGAAGGGCGGGAGCAGTTCTTC
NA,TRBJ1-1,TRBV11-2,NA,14,CASSVDPANTEAFF,TGTGCCAGCAGCGTCGACCCTGCTAACACTGAAGCTTTCTTT
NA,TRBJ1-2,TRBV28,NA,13,CAILTPKDYGYTF,TGTGCCATCCTGACACCGAAGGACTATGGCTACACCTTC
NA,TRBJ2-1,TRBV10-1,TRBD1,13,CASSYRGQDEQFF,TGCGCCAGCAGTTACAGGGGGCAGGATGAGCAGTTCTTC
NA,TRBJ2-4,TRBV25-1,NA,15,CASSELRLAKNIQYF,TGTGCCAGCAGTGAATTACGGCTAGCCAAAAACATTCAGTACTTC
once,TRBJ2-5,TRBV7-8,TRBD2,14,CASSKGLAEETQYF,TGTGCCAGCAGCAAGGGACTAGCGGAAGAGACCCAGTACTTC
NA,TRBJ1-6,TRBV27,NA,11,CASSLGLKGHF,TGTGCCAGCAGTCTGGGTTTAAAGGGGCACTTT
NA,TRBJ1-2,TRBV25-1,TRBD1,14,CASRPTGANYGYTF,TGTGCCAGCAGGCCGACAGGGGCAAACTATGGCTACACCTTC
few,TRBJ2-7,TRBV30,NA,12,CAWSPGSLEQYF,TGTGCCTGGAGTCCCGGGAGCCTCGAGCAGTACTTC
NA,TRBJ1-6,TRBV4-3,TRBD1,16,CASSQEGTGNNSPLHF,TGCGCCAGCAGCCAAGAAGGGACAGGGAATAATTCACCCCTCCACTTT
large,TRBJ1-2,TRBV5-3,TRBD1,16,CARRYGQGGSSYGYTF,TGTGCCAGAAGGTATGGCCAGGGGGGCTCATCCTATGGCTACACCTTC
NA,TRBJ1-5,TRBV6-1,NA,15,CASSEAGESNQPQHF,TGTGCCAGCAGTGAAGCCGGGGAGAGCAATCAGCCCCAGCATTTT
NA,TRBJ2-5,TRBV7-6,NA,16,CASSPDAGEGGETQYF,TGTGCCAGCAGCCCAGACGCAGGGGAAGGCGGCGAGACCCAGTACTTC
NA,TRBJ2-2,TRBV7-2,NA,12,CASSSRTGELFF,TGTGCCAGCAGCTCAAGGACCGGGGAGCTGTTTTTT
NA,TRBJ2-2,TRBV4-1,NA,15,CASSQPGLGTGELFF,TGCGCCAGCAGCCAACCGGGCCTTGGCACCGGGGAGCTGTTTTTT
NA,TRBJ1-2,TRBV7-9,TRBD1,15,CASSSGQAARGGYTF,TGTGCCAGCAGCTCCGGACAGGCCGCCCGAGGAGGCTACACCTTC